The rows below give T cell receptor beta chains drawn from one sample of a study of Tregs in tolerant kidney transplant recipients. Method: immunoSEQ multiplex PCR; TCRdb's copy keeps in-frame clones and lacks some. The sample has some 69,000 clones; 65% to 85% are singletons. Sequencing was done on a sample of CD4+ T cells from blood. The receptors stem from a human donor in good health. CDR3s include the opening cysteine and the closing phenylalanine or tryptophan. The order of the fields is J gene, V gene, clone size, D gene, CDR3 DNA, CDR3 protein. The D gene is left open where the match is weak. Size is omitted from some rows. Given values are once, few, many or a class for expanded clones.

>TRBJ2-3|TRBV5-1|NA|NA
TGCGCCAGCAGCTTGGAAACAGGAGGCACAGATACGCAGTATTTT
CASSLETGGTDTQYF
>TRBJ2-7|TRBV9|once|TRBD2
TGTGCCAGCAGCGTAGGGCCTAGCGGGAACTACGAGCAGTACTTC
CASSVGPSGNYEQYF
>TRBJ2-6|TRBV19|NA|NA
TGTGCCAGTAGTTCCCGGGGCGGCTCTGGGGCCAACGTCCTGACTTTC
CASSSRGGSGANVLTF
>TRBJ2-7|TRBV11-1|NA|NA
TGTGCCAGCAGCTTAGGAGCAGGGACGTACGAGCAGTACTTC
CASSLGAGTYEQYF
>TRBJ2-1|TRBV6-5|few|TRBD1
TGTGCGGTCGGTGACAGGGGTAATGGAAATGAGCAGTTCTTC
CAVGDRGNGNEQFF
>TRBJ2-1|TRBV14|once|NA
TGTGCCAGCAGCCCCAAGAGGGGTCAGGACAATGAGCAGTTCTTC
CASSPKRGQDNEQFF
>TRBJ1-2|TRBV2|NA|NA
TGTGCCAGCAGCCAGGGTCTCGACTATGGCTACACCTTC
CASSQGLDYGYTF
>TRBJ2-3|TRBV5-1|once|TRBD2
TGCGCCAGCAGCTTTCCGCCATCATCAGCGGGGGGGCCAAGGACAGATACGCAGTATTTT
CASSFPPSSAGGPRTDTQYF
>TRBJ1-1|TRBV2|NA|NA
TGTGCCAGCAGCTCCCTAACAAGGGGCCTTAACACTGAAGCTTTCTTT
CASSSLTRGLNTEAFF
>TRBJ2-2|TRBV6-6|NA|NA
TGTGCCAGCAGTTGGGGGACAAACGGGGAGCTGTTTTTT
CASSWGTNGELFF
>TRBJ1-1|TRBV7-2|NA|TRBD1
TGTGCCAGCAGCTTAGTTCGGCAGGGGGCTTTTGAAGCTTTCTTT
CASSLVRQGAFEAFF
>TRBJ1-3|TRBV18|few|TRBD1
TGTGCCAGCTCACCAAGACCCGCCACAGGGGTAGCCCTTTTGTCTGGAAACACCATATATTTT
CASSPRPATGVALLSGNTIYF
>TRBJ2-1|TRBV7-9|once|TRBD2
TGTGCCAGCAGCTTAGGTTCGGGGCGAGGTAGCGGGACCTACAATGAGCAGTTCTTC
CASSLGSGRGSGTYNEQFF
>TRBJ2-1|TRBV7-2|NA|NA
TGTGCCAGCAGCGTAAAAACAGGGTTACAAAATGAGCAGTTCTTC
CASSVKTGLQNEQFF
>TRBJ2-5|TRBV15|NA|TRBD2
TGTGCCACCAGCAGATTAAGCGGGGGGGCAGGTCGAGAGACCCAGTACTTC
CATSRLSGGAGRETQYF
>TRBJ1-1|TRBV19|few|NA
TGTGCCAGTAGTCCGACAGTGAACACTGAAGCTTTCTTT
CASSPTVNTEAFF
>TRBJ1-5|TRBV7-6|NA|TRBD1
TGTGCCAGCAGCTTCGGGGACAGGGGTAACCAGCCCCAGCATTTT
CASSFGDRGNQPQHF
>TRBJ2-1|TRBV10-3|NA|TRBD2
TGTGCCATCAGTGAGTTTAAAGTTGGCGGGGGGCACAATGAGCAGTTCTTC
CAISEFKVGGGHNEQFF
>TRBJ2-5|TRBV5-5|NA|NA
TGTGCCAGCAGCTTTTCGGGGGCGATAGGCGAGACCCAGTACTTC
CASSFSGAIGETQYF
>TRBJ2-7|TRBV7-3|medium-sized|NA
TGTGCCAGCAGCCCGAACCCCTCCCTCGAGCAGTACTTC
CASSPNPSLEQYF
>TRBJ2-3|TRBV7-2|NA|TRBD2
TGTGCCAGCAGCTTATTTCGTCCTAGCGGGGGGGCCGATACGCAGTATTTT
CASSLFRPSGGADTQYF
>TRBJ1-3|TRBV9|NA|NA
TGTGCCAGCAGCGCCAATACGGGCACTGGAAACACCATATATTTT
CASSANTGTGNTIYF
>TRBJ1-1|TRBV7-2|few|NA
TGTGCCAGCAGCCCCCTGGGGTTCGTCGCTGAAGCTTTCTTT
CASSPLGFVAEAFF
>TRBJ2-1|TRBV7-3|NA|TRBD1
TGTGCCAGCAGCCCCCAAGGGGGCCTTTACAATGAGCAGTTCTTC
CASSPQGGLYNEQFF
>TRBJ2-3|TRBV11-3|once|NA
TGTGCCAGCAGCTTAGGTACCAGCGGCACAGATACGCAGTATTTT
CASSLGTSGTDTQYF
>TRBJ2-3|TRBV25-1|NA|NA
TGTGCCAGCAAACTGGGGGATACGCAGTATTTT
CASKLGDTQYF
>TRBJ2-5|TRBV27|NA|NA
TGTGCCAGCAGGAGAGGGGGGGGAGGCACTCAAGAGACCCAGTACTTC
CASRRGGGGTQETQYF
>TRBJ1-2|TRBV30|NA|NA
TGTGCCTGGAGTGGGTTCACAGGGTCCCGCTATGGCTACACCTTC
CAWSGFTGSRYGYTF
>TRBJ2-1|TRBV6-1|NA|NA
TGTGCCAGCAGACGAGGGGCTGAGCAGTTCTTC
CASRRGAEQFF
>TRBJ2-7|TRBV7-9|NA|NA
TGTGCCAGCAGCTTAGATAGTGAATCCTACGAGCAGTACTTC
CASSLDSESYEQYF
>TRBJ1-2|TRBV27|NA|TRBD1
TGTGCCAGCAGGGACAGGTCTAACTATGGCTACACCTTC
CASRDRSNYGYTF
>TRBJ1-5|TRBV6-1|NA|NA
TGTGCCAGCAGTGAACAGAGTATGGGATTAGGGGCGGGCAATCAGCCCCAGCATTTT
CASSEQSMGLGAGNQPQHF
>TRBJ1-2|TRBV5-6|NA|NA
TGTGCCAGCAGCTTACGAGCCCCAGCTGGCTACACCTTC
CASSLRAPAGYTF
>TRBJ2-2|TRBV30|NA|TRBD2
TGTGCCTGGGTTGGAGGACTCGGACTAGCGGGAGCCAACACCGGGGAGCTGTTTTTT
CAWVGGLGLAGANTGELFF
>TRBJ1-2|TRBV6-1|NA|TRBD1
TGTGCCAGCAGTGACCGGACAGGGGACTATGGCTACACCTTC
CASSDRTGDYGYTF
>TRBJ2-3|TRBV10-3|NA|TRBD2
TGTGCCATCAGTGGGAGCGGGATGGCAGATACGCAGTATTTT
CAISGSGMADTQYF
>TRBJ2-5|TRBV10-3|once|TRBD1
TGTGCCATCAGTACACCGGGACAGGGGTCCATTTTTGAAGAGACCCAGTACTTC
CAISTPGQGSIFEETQYF
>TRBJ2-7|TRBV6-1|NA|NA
TGTGCCAGCACCCGTATTTACGAGCAGTACTTC
CASTRIYEQYF
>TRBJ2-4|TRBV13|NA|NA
TGTGCCAGCAGCTCGACAGGTTTAGCCAAAAACATTCAGTACTTC
CASSSTGLAKNIQYF
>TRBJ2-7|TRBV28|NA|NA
TGTGCCAGCACCTCGGGGTCCCCACCCTACGAGCAGTACTTC
CASTSGSPPYEQYF
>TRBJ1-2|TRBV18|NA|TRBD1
TGTGCCAGCTTCACAACGGGACAGGGAGGTGGCTACACCTTC
CASFTTGQGGGYTF
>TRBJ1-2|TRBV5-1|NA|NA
TGCGCCAGCAGCCGGGACACCTATGGCTACACCTTC
CASSRDTYGYTF
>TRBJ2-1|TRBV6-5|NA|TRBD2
TGTGCCAGCAGTAGACTAGCGGGGGGACGTGAGCAGTTCTTC
CASSRLAGGREQFF
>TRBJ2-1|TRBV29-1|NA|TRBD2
TGCAGCGTTGAATGGGGACGGGCGGGGGGCCACAATGAGCAGTTCTTC
CSVEWGRAGGHNEQFF
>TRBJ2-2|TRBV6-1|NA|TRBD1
TGTGCCAGCAGTGCCAGACCGGGACAGGGGGCATCCGGGGAGCTGTTTTTT
CASSARPGQGASGELFF
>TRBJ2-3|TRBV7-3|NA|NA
TGTGCCAGCAGCCTCACTAGCAGCACAGCCACGCAGTATTTT
CASSLTSSTATQYF
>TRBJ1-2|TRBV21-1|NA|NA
TGTGCCAGCAGCCTCAACAGGGGTGATGGCTACACCTTC
CASSLNRGDGYTF
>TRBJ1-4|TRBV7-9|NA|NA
TGTGCCAGCAGCTTAAGGCGGGAATATGAAAAACTGTTTTTT
CASSLRREYEKLFF
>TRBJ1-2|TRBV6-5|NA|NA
TGTGCCAGCACCAACGTCGGGGACGGCTATGGCTACACCTTC
CASTNVGDGYGYTF
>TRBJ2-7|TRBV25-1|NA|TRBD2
TGTGCCAGCAGTGAATCTGGGACTAGCGCTTACTACGAGCAGTACTTC
CASSESGTSAYYEQYF
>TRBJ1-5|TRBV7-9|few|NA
TGTGCCAGCAGCTTCCAGGCTAAGTTTGCGCCCCAGCATTTT
CASSFQAKFAPQHF
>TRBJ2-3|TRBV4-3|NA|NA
TGCGCCAGCAGCCAGACAAAGCGAGGCACAGATACGCAGTATTTT
CASSQTKRGTDTQYF
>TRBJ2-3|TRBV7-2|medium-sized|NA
TGTGCCAGCAGCTCGCTCGAGACAGATACGCAGTATTTT
CASSSLETDTQYF
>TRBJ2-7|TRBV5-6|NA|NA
TGTGCCAGCAACCAAGCCTACAGGTTTCAGACCTCCTACGAGCAGTACTTC
CASNQAYRFQTSYEQYF
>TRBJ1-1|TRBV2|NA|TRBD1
TGTGCCAGCAGCCGACAGGGGAACACTGAAGCTTTCTTT
CASSRQGNTEAFF
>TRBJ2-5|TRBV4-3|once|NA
TGCGCCAGCAGCCAAGGAACTAGATCCCAAGAGACCCAGTACTTC
CASSQGTRSQETQYF
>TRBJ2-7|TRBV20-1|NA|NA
TGCAGTGCTGCCAGGACTAAAGAGCAGTACTTC
CSAARTKEQYF
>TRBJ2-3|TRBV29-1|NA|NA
TGCAGCGTGGTCGGAACCAGGTCGACAGATACGCAGTATTTT
CSVVGTRSTDTQYF